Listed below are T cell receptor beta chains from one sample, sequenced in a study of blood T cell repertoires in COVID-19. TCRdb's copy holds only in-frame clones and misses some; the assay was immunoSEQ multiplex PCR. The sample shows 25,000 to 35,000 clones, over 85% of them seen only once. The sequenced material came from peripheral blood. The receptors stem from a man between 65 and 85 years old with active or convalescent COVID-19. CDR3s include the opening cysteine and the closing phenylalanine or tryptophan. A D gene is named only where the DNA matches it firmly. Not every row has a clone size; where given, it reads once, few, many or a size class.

TGTGCCAGCAGTTACGGAGCAATGCCCTCTGGAAACACCATATATTTT	CASSYGAMPSGNTIYF	TRBJ1-3	-	-	TRBV6-5
TGTGCCAGCAGTCCAAACAGGGTGGCCCAGCATTTT	CASSPNRVAQHF	TRBJ1-5	few	-	TRBV12-3/TRBV12-4
TGTGCCAGCAGCCCCTCCCCCTTCGGCTCCTACAATGAGCAGTTCTTC	CASSPSPFGSYNEQFF	TRBJ2-1	-	-	TRBV7-3
TGTGCCAGCAGCTTAGGGCGGGGTGGTAATTCACCCCTCCACTTT	CASSLGRGGNSPLHF	TRBJ1-6	-	-	TRBV11-2
TGTGCCAGCAGCTTAGGTGGGGCAGGGCTCTCCTACGAGCAGTACTTC	CASSLGGAGLSYEQYF	TRBJ2-7	-	-	TRBV7-2
TGCAGCGCGACAGCTCCATCATTCAATGAGCAGTTCTTC	CSATAPSFNEQFF	TRBJ2-1	few	-	TRBV29-1
TGTGCCAGCAGCCCCTGGGGGGTGACCACTGAAGCTTTCTTT	CASSPWGVTTEAFF	TRBJ1-1	few	-	TRBV11-2
TGTGCCAGTAGTATTAACCCCACGGGAGCCAAAAACATTCAGTACTTC	CASSINPTGAKNIQYF	TRBJ2-4	-	-	TRBV19
TGTGCTAGTGGTCCGGGGGAGGGCGCGGGAAACACCGGGGAGCTGTTTTTT	CASGPGEGAGNTGELFF	TRBJ2-2	once	TRBD2	TRBV12-5
TGTGCCAGCCAAGGACAGGGTGTTCCAGATACGCAGTATTTT	CASQGQGVPDTQYF	TRBJ2-3	-	TRBD1	TRBV6-5
TGTGCCAGCAGCTCCAGACAGGGGAGTGTGCAGTTCTTC	CASSSRQGSVQFF	TRBJ2-1	-	TRBD1	TRBV9
TGTGCCAGCAATACCACACAAACACAAGAGACCCAGTACTTC	CASNTTQTQETQYF	TRBJ2-5	-	-	TRBV21-1
TGTGCCAGCAGCCAGGGGGACAGGGGTTATACTAATGAAAAACTGTTTTTT	CASSQGDRGYTNEKLFF	TRBJ1-4	-	TRBD1	TRBV3-1/TRBV3-2
TGTGCCAGCAGTGGGAGGACCGAGAGCTATGGCTACACCTTC	CASSGRTESYGYTF	TRBJ1-2	-	-	TRBV25-1
TGCGCCAGCAGGACTAGCGGGAGCTCCTACAATGAGCAGTTCTTC	CASRTSGSSYNEQFF	TRBJ2-1	-	TRBD2	TRBV5-1
TGTGCCAGCAGCTTATTCGGTGACAGGGCTGAAGCTTTCTTT	CASSLFGDRAEAFF	TRBJ1-1	-	TRBD1	TRBV7-9
TGTGCCAGCACCAATGGAGGGGCCCTCTATGGCTACACCTTC	CASTNGGALYGYTF	TRBJ1-2	-	-	TRBV6-5
TGTGCCACCAGACAGGGGTCGAACACTGAAGCTTTCTTT	CATRQGSNTEAFF	TRBJ1-1	-	TRBD1	TRBV24-1
TGTGCCACCGGACTCTGGGGTGAAAAACTGTTTTTT	CATGLWGEKLFF	TRBJ1-4	-	-	TRBV6-5
TGTGCCAGCAGCGAATCCGCGAGCTCCTACAATGAGCAGTTCTTC	CASSESASSYNEQFF	TRBJ2-1	-	-	TRBV9
TGTGCCAGCAGCCAGGGACTAGCGGCCCAAGAGACCCAGTACTTC	CASSQGLAAQETQYF	TRBJ2-5	-	TRBD2	TRBV7-9
TGTGCCAGCAGCTTAGAGTTGCAGGGGAAAGCTTTCTTT	CASSLELQGKAFF	TRBJ1-1	-	-	TRBV7-2
TGTGCCAGTAGTTTTGGACTAGCGGAGACCCAGTACTTC	CASSFGLAETQYF	TRBJ2-5	-	TRBD2	TRBV19
TGTGCCAGTAGTTCGGACAGGAGGAATGAAAAACTGTTTTTT	CASSSDRRNEKLFF	TRBJ1-4	-	TRBD1	TRBV19
TGTGCCAGCAGCTGGAAGACTAGCGGGGGGCAGCAGTTCTTC	CASSWKTSGGQQFF	TRBJ2-1	-	TRBD2	TRBV7-2
TGTGCTAGTGGTTTACAAGAAGGGGGCGCGAAGTTTTATGGCTACACCTTC	CASGLQEGGAKFYGYTF	TRBJ1-2	once	TRBD1	TRBV12-5
TGTGCCAGCAGGCCGGGACAGGGAGGAGGCTACACCTTC	CASRPGQGGGYTF	TRBJ1-2	-	TRBD1	TRBV2
TGTGCCAGCAGTTATAACAGGGTCCAGGCCGAAGCTTTCTTT	CASSYNRVQAEAFF	TRBJ1-1	-	-	TRBV6-2/TRBV6-3
TGCGCCAGCAGCTATGACAGACGTAGGGAGACCCAGTACTTC	CASSYDRRRETQYF	TRBJ2-5	-	-	TRBV5-1
TGCGCCAGCAGCCAAGGGACAGGGTATTATGGCTACACCTTC	CASSQGTGYYGYTF	TRBJ1-2	-	TRBD1	TRBV4-3
TGTGCCAGCAGTGCCGGGTACAAGAGCAATCAGCCCCAGCATTTT	CASSAGYKSNQPQHF	TRBJ1-5	-	-	TRBV2
TGTGCCAGCAGTTTTAACCGGGACTTCTACAATGAGCAGTTCTTC	CASSFNRDFYNEQFF	TRBJ2-1	-	-	TRBV28
TGTGCCAGCAGCCTAGCGGGAGGGCGATCCGGGGAGCTGTTTTTT	CASSLAGGRSGELFF	TRBJ2-2	-	TRBD2	TRBV5-4
TGTGCCAGCAGTTACTCAGGCGGATTCTACAATGAGCAGTTCTTC	CASSYSGGFYNEQFF	TRBJ2-1	-	-	TRBV6-6
TGTGCCAGCCAGGGGGCCAGGAATCAGCCCCAGCATTTT	CASQGARNQPQHF	TRBJ1-5	-	TRBD1	TRBV28
TGTGCCAGCAGCTTGTTCCCCGGGAACACCGGGGAGCTGTTTTTT	CASSLFPGNTGELFF	TRBJ2-2	-	-	TRBV5-8
TGTGCCAGCAGCCAAACGACAGGGCTAAGCAATCAGCCCCAGCATTTT	CASSQTTGLSNQPQHF	TRBJ1-5	once	TRBD1	TRBV14
TGTGCCAGTAGTAGGGGACAAGTTAGCAATCAGCCCCAGCATTTT	CASSRGQVSNQPQHF	TRBJ1-5	-	-	TRBV19
TGTGCCAGCTCACCGGAAACGACAGGCAACTATGGCTACACCTTC	CASSPETTGNYGYTF	TRBJ1-2	few	-	TRBV18
TGTGCCAGCAGCTTAGAACAGGGGGCATACGAGCAGTACTTC	CASSLEQGAYEQYF	TRBJ2-7	-	TRBD1	TRBV11-2
TGTGCTGATTATCTCGGGCAGGGTGAGTCCTACGAGCAGTACTTC	CADYLGQGESYEQYF	TRBJ2-7	-	-	TRBV12-5
TGTGCCAGCTCACCAGATTTCGGTCGGAGCTCCTACGAGCAGTACTTC	CASSPDFGRSSYEQYF	TRBJ2-7	-	-	TRBV18
TGTGCCAGCAGCCAAGAGAGCGGGGCCCTATACAATGAGCAGTTCTTC	CASSQESGALYNEQFF	TRBJ2-1	once	TRBD2	TRBV14
TGTGCCAGCAGTGAAGGGGGCACTTATTCACCCCTCCACTTT	CASSEGGTYSPLHF	TRBJ1-6	-	-	TRBV6-1
TGCGCCAGCAGCTCGACCGGGGGTGTTGGGGAAAAACTGTTTTTT	CASSSTGGVGEKLFF	TRBJ1-4	-	-	TRBV5-1
TGCAGCGTACAGGGGCCGTACTATGGCTACACCTTC	CSVQGPYYGYTF	TRBJ1-2	-	TRBD1	TRBV29-1
TGTGCCAGCAGTTTCAGGGGATCCTATAATTCACCCCTCCACTTT	CASSFRGSYNSPLHF	TRBJ1-6	-	-	TRBV6-2/TRBV6-3
TGTGCCAGCAGCCCCGGACTAGCGGGGGGTATCTACGAGCAGTACTTC	CASSPGLAGGIYEQYF	TRBJ2-7	-	TRBD2	TRBV5-4
TGTGCCACGAAATCCAGGGGGAACACTGAAGCTTTCTTT	CATKSRGNTEAFF	TRBJ1-1	few	-	TRBV10-3
TGTGCCAGCAGTGCGGGACAGGTAGTTGGTGGCTACACCTTC	CASSAGQVVGGYTF	TRBJ1-2	-	TRBD1	TRBV9
TGTGCCAGCGCGATGGGACTTCAATCCTACAATGAGCAGTTCTTC	CASAMGLQSYNEQFF	TRBJ2-1	-	-	TRBV6-5
TGTGCCAGTAGGGGTACAGGAATCCAAGAGACCCAGTACTTC	CASRGTGIQETQYF	TRBJ2-5	-	-	TRBV14
TGTGCCAGCTCGCCAGACAGGGTCGAGCAGTACTTC	CASSPDRVEQYF	TRBJ2-7	-	TRBD1	TRBV18
TGTGCCAGCGCCCCCGGGACTAGCGGACAAGAGACCCAGTACTTC	CASAPGTSGQETQYF	TRBJ2-5	-	TRBD2	TRBV19
TGTGCCAGCTCACCACTGGACACCAACACTGAAGCTTTCTTT	CASSPLDTNTEAFF	TRBJ1-1	once	-	TRBV18
TGTGCCAGCAGCCAAACGTCCTCGGCGCAGTATTTT	CASSQTSSAQYF	TRBJ2-3	-	-	TRBV4-2
TGTGCCAGCAGTGGACAGGGGAATCAGCCCCAGCATTTT	CASSGQGNQPQHF	TRBJ1-5	once	TRBD1	TRBV25-1
TGTGCCAGCAGCTCCCTGTCGGACAGGGACAATGAGCAGTTCTTC	CASSSLSDRDNEQFF	TRBJ2-1	-	TRBD1	TRBV5-4
TGTGCCAGCAGCTTACCCGCGGGCCCGGGAGGCAATCAGCCCCAGCATTTT	CASSLPAGPGGNQPQHF	TRBJ1-5	-	-	TRBV7-8